A selection of T cell receptor beta chains follows, all from one sample in a study of Ad26.COV2.S vaccination and SARS-CoV-2 variants. Repertoires were generated with immunoSEQ multiplex PCR, while TCRdb's copy carries only in-frame clones and drops some. The sample lists roughly 460,000 clones; 89% were seen once. The material was peripheral blood, obtained in a trial of Ad26.COV2.S vaccine versus placebo. The receptors were gathered from a person between 18 and 60 years old who received the Ad26.COV2.S COVID-19 vaccine or a placebo. CDR3s leave out the opening cysteine and the closing phenylalanine or tryptophan. Fields, in order: CDR3 protein, V gene, D gene. A D gene is named only where the DNA matches it firmly.

cdr3_aa: ASSLDRPGYGYT
v_call: TRBV11-3
d_call: NA

cdr3_aa: ASSIAGGGYEQY
v_call: TRBV19
d_call: NA

cdr3_aa: ASSTHRGARGGTEAF
v_call: TRBV27
d_call: NA

cdr3_aa: AWSRQGWGNEQF
v_call: TRBV30
d_call: TRBD1

cdr3_aa: ASSSGRREESYNEQF
v_call: TRBV28
d_call: TRBD2

cdr3_aa: SVEEGDGTEAF
v_call: TRBV29-1
d_call: NA

cdr3_aa: ASSPDQGPGNTIY
v_call: TRBV18
d_call: NA

cdr3_aa: ASSQEGLGNTEAF
v_call: TRBV4-1
d_call: NA

cdr3_aa: ARDRQYGYT
v_call: TRBV6-5
d_call: NA

cdr3_aa: ASSVRDGSNEKLF
v_call: TRBV5-1
d_call: NA

cdr3_aa: ASRWTTLNEKLF
v_call: TRBV2
d_call: NA

cdr3_aa: ASSEGVAGNTIY
v_call: TRBV6-1
d_call: NA

cdr3_aa: ASSLAGKYYEQY
v_call: TRBV7-8
d_call: NA

cdr3_aa: ASSRDPKATEAF
v_call: TRBV7-2
d_call: NA

cdr3_aa: ASSQEGPPGRPQH
v_call: TRBV4-2
d_call: NA

cdr3_aa: ASSDRLAGGTDTQY
v_call: TRBV2
d_call: TRBD2

cdr3_aa: ASSLIAGIYNEQF
v_call: TRBV27
d_call: TRBD2

cdr3_aa: ASSFSAGGNYGYT
v_call: TRBV27
d_call: TRBD1

cdr3_aa: ASSLETGGRETQY
v_call: TRBV11-2
d_call: TRBD1

cdr3_aa: ASKNYNEQF
v_call: TRBV2
d_call: NA

cdr3_aa: ASSVGPGVSTYQETQY
v_call: TRBV19
d_call: NA

cdr3_aa: ATQRWDGIAATNEKLF
v_call: TRBV2
d_call: NA

cdr3_aa: ASSLEQGISGELF
v_call: TRBV5-4
d_call: NA

cdr3_aa: ASSEELAGGPYTQY
v_call: TRBV6-1
d_call: TRBD2

cdr3_aa: ASNHGGGSKNIQY
v_call: TRBV7-2
d_call: NA

cdr3_aa: ASSIWTRRTGELF
v_call: TRBV19
d_call: NA

cdr3_aa: ASSLPRQRDSPLH
v_call: TRBV7-2
d_call: NA

cdr3_aa: SVEDRPQTRAF
v_call: TRBV29-1
d_call: NA

cdr3_aa: ASSLGQPPRV
v_call: TRBV7-9
d_call: TRBD1

cdr3_aa: ASSGQGIADTQY
v_call: TRBV2
d_call: NA

cdr3_aa: ASSSGQGKSEKLF
v_call: TRBV7-9
d_call: TRBD1